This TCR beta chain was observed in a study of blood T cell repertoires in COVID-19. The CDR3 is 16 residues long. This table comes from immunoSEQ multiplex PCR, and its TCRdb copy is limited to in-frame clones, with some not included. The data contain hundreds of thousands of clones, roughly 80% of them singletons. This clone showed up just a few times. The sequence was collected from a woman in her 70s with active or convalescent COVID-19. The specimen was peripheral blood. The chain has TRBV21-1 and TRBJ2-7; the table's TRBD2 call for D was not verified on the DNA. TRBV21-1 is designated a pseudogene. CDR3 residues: CASSKAAVWFTYEQYF. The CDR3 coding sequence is TGTGCCAGCAGCAAAGCAGCCGTGTGGTTTACCTACGAGCAGTACTTC.